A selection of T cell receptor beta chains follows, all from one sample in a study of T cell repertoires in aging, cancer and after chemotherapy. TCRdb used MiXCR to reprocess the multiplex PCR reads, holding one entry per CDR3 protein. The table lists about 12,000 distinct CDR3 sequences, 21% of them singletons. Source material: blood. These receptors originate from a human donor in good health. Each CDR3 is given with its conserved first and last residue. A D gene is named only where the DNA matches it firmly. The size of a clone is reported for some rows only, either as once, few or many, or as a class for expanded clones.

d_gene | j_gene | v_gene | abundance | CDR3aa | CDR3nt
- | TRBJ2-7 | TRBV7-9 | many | CASSSPHPIVAEQYF | TGTGCCAGCAGCTCGCCTCACCCGATCGTCGCAGAGCAGTACTTC
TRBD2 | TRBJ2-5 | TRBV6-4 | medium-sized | CASSQTSGGAETQYF | TGTGCCAGCAGCCAAACTAGCGGGGGGGCAGAGACCCAGTACTTC
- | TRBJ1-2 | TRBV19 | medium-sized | CASSILREINYGYTF | TGTGCCAGTAGTATATTACGGGAGATTAACTATGGCTACACCTTC
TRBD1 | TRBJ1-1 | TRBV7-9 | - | CAGGGEDEAFF | TGTGCGGGAGGGGGCGAGGATGAAGCTTTCTTT
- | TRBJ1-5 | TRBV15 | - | CATSRGQDFNQPQHF | TGTGCCACCAGCAGAGGCCAGGATTTTAATCAGCCCCAGCATTTT
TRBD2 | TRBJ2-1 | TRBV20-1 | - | CSAGRGVNEQFF | TGCAGTGCTGGGAGGGGCGTAAATGAGCAGTTCTTC
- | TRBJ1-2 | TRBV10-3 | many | CAINIGTGYGYTF | TGTGCCATCAACATCGGTACAGGCTATGGCTACACCTTC
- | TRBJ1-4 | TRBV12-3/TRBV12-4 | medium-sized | CASTPSTAGIEKLFF | TGTGCCAGCACTCCCTCGACAGCCGGAATTGAAAAACTGTTTTTT
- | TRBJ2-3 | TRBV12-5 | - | CASCRLAYTDTQYF | TGTGCTAGTTGCCGGCTCGCCTACACAGATACGCAGTATTTT
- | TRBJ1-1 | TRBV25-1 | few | CASSDRGTEAFF | TGTGCCAGCAGCGATCGGGGGACTGAAGCTTTCTTT
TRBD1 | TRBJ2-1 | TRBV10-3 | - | CAVRQGVYDEQFF | TGTGCCGTTCGACAGGGAGTCTACGATGAGCAGTTCTTC
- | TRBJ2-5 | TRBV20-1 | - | CSAGPIGVYQETQYF | TGCAGTGCTGGACCTATAGGGGTATACCAAGAGACCCAGTACTTC
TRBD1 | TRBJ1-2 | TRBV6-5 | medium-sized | CASRPYRGSNYRYTF | TGTGCCAGCAGACCCTACAGGGGATCCAATTATCGCTACACCTTC
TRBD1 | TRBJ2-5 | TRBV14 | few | CASSPGRTGLWETQYF | TGTGCCAGCAGCCCAGGAAGGACAGGGTTGTGGGAGACCCAGTACTTC
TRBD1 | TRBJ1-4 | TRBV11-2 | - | CASSYQGGDEKLFF | TGTGCCAGCAGCTATCAGGGGGGAGATGAAAAACTGTTTTTT
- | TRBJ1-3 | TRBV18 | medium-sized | CASSPNYGNTIYF | TGTGCCAGCTCACCGAATTATGGAAACACCATATATTTT
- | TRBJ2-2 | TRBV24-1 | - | CATSFGGELFF | TGTGCCACCAGTTTTGGCGGGGAGCTGTTTTTT
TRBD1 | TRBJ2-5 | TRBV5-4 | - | CASSFTGDQETQYF | TGTGCCAGCAGTTTTACAGGGGACCAAGAGACCCAGTACTTC
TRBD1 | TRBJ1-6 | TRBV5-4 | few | CASTQDRGLGSPLHF | TGTGCCAGCACCCAAGACAGGGGGCTAGGTTCACCCCTCCACTTT
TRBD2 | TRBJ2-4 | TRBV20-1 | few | CSARDRLGGVRDIQYF | TGCAGTGCTAGAGATCGTCTTGGGGGGGTAAGGGACATTCAGTACTTC
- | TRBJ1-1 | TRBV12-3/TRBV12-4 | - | CASSFQENTEAFF | TGTGCCAGCAGTTTTCAGGAGAACACTGAAGCTTTCTTT
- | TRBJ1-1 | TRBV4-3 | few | CASSQGDDTEAFF | TGCGCCAGCAGCCAAGGTGATGACACTGAAGCTTTCTTT
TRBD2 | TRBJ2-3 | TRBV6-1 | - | CASMAGGQADTQYF | TGTGCCAGCATGGCGGGGGGGCAGGCAGATACGCAGTATTTT
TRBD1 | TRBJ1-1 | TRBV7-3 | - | CASSPGQLNTEAFF | TGTGCCAGCAGCCCGGGACAGTTGAACACTGAAGCTTTCTTT
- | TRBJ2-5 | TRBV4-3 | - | CASSQDWAVGQETQYF | TGCGCCAGCAGCCAAGATTGGGCGGTGGGCCAAGAGACCCAGTACTTC
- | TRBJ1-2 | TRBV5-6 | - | CASSLEGGRSYTF | TGTGCCAGCAGCTTAGAAGGGGGTAGGAGCTACACCTTC
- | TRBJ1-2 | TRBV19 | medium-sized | CASSFLRTYGYTF | TGTGCCAGTAGTTTCCTTCGGACTTATGGCTACACCTTC
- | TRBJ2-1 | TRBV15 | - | CATSWPPRGDNEQFF | TGTGCCACCAGCTGGCCCCCGCGGGGTGACAATGAGCAGTTCTTC
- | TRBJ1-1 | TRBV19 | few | CASSTGTGATEAFF | TGTGCCAGTAGTACAGGGACGGGGGCCACTGAAGCTTTCTTT
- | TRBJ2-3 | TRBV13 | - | CASSFGQDTQYF | TGTGCCAGCAGCTTCGGTCAAGATACGCAGTATTTT
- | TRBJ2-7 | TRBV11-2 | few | CASSLGGPEQYF | TGTGCCAGCAGCTTAGGGGGGCCAGAGCAGTACTTC
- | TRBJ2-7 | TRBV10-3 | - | CAISGGLGGGTYEQYF | TGTGCCATCAGTGGAGGCCTAGGGGGAGGGACCTACGAGCAGTACTTC
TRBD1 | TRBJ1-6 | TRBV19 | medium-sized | CASSGTDGSPLHF | TGTGCCAGTTCCGGGACAGATGGCTCACCCCTCCACTTT
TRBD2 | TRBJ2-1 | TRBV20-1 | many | CSAGLAGGYNEQFF | TGCAGTGCTGGCCTAGCGGGGGGTTACAATGAGCAGTTCTTC
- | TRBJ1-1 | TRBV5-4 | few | CASRRREGTEAFF | TGTGCCAGCAGACGCAGGGAGGGCACTGAAGCTTTCTTT
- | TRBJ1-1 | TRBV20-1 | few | CSAPGGGMSFGTEAFF | TGCAGTGCTCCGGGTGGGGGGATGAGTTTCGGCACTGAAGCTTTCTTT
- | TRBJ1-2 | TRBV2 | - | CASSEIGDIMGYTF | TGTGCCAGCAGTGAAATCGGAGACATAATGGGCTACACCTTC
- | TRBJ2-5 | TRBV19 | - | CASSGEATQYF | TGTGCCAGTAGCGGGGAGGCGACCCAGTACTTC
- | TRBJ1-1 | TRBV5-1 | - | CASSLVGEAFF | TGCGCCAGCAGCTTGGTAGGTGAAGCTTTCTTT
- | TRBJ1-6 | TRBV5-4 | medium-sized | CASSGGLTNYNSPLHF | TGTGCCAGCAGCGGGGGACTGACCAATTATAATTCACCCCTCCACTTT
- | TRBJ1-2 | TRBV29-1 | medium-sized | CSVWGTTGQLYGYTF | TGCAGCGTTTGGGGCACAACCGGACAGCTCTATGGCTACACCTTC
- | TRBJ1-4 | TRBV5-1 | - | CASSTEPGGGEKLFF | TGCGCCAGCAGTACCGAGCCCGGGGGAGGTGAAAAACTGTTTTTT
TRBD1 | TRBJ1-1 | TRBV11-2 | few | CASSAIRGTNTEAFF | TGTGCCAGCAGCGCCATCAGGGGGACGAACACTGAAGCTTTCTTT
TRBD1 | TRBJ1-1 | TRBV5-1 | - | CASSLSGTGGKSTEAFF | TGCGCCAGCAGCCTCTCCGGGACAGGGGGAAAGAGCACTGAAGCTTTCTTT
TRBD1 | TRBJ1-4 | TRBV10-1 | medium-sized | CASSEHDREKPNEKLFF | TGCGCCAGCAGTGAGCATGACAGGGAGAAACCGAATGAAAAACTGTTTTTT
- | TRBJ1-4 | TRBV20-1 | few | CSARGGTYNEKLFF | TGCAGTGCTAGAGGAGGCACCTATAATGAAAAACTGTTTTTT
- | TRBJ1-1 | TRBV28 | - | CASSLKGSEAFF | TGTGCCAGCAGTTTAAAGGGCAGTGAAGCTTTCTTT
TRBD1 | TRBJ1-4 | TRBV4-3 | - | CASSQPGQGEEKLFF | TGTGCCAGCAGCCAACCCGGCCAGGGGGAGGAAAAACTGTTTTTT
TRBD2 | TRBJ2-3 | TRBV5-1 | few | CASSLARLAGLTSTDTQYF | TGCGCCAGCAGCTTGGCCCGACTAGCGGGTCTCACTAGCACAGATACGCAGTATTTT
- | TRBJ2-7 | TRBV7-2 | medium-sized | CASSREIGNYEQYF | TGTGCCAGCAGCCGGGAGATAGGCAACTACGAGCAGTACTTC
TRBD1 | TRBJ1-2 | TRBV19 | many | CASSIEGQDYGYTF | TGTGCCAGTAGTATAGAGGGACAGGACTATGGCTACACCTTC
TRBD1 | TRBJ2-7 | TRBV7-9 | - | CASSPSGWDRAYEQYF | TGTGCCAGCAGCCCCTCAGGGTGGGACAGAGCCTACGAGCAGTACTTC
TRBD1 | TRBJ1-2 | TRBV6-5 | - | CASRETGDGYTF | TGTGCCAGCAGAGAGACAGGGGATGGCTACACCTTC
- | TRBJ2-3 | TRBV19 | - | CASSQELGGQRSTDTQYF | TGTGCCAGCAGCCAGGAATTGGGGGGGCAAAGAAGCACAGATACGCAGTATTTT
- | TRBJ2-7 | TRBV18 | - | CASSPGTSGLYEQYF | TGTGCCAGCTCACCCGGGACCAGTGGTCTCTACGAGCAGTACTTC
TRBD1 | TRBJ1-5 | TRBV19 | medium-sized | CASSMDREGHQPQHF | TGTGCCAGTAGTATGGACAGGGAAGGACATCAGCCCCAGCATTTT
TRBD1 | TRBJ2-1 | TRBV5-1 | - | CASSLQGDSYNEQFF | TGCGCCAGCAGCTTGCAGGGGGACTCCTACAATGAGCAGTTCTTC
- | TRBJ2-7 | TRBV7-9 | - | CASRSDRLSYEQYF | TGTGCCAGCAGGTCCGACAGACTCTCCTACGAGCAGTACTTC
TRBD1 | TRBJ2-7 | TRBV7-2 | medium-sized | CASSLPGGAYEQYF | TGTGCCAGCAGCTTACCAGGGGGCGCGTACGAGCAGTACTTC
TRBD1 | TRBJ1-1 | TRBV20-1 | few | CSATLGQGDTEAFF | TGCAGTGCAACTTTAGGACAGGGCGATACTGAAGCTTTCTTT